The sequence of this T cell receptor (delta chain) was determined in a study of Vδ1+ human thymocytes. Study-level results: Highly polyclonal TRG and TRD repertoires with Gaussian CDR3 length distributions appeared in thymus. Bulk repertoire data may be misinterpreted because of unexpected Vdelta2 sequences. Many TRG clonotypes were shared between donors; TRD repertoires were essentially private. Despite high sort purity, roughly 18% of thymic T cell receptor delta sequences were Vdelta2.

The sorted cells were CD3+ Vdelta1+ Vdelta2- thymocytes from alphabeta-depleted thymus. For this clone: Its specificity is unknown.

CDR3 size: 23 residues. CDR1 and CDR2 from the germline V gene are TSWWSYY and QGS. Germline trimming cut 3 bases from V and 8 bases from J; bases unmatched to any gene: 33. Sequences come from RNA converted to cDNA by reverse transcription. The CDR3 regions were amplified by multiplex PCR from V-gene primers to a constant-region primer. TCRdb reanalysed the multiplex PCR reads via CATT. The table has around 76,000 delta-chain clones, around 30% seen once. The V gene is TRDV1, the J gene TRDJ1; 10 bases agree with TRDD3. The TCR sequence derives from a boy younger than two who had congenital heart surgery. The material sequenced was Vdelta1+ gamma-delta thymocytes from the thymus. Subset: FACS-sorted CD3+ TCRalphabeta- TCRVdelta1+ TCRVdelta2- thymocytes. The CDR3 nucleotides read TGTGCTCTTGGGGAGCAAATTCCCACTATACTGGGGGATTCCCGATGGCGGCTAACCAAACTCATCTTT. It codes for CALGEQIPTILGDSRWRLTKLIF.